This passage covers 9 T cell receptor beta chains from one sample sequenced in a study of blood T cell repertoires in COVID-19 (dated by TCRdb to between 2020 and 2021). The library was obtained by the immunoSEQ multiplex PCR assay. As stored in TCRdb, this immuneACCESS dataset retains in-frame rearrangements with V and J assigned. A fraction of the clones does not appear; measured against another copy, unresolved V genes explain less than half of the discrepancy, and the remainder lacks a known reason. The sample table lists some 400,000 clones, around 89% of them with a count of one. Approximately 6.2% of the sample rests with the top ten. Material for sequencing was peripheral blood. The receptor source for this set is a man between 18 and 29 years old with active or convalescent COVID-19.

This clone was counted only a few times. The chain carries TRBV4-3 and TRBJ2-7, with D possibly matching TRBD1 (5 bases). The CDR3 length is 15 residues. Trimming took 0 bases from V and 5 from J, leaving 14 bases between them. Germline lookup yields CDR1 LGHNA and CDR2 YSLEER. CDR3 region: CASSQEIREENEQYF. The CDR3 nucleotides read TGCGCCAGCAGCCAAGAGATCAGGGAAGAAAACGAGCAGTACTTC.

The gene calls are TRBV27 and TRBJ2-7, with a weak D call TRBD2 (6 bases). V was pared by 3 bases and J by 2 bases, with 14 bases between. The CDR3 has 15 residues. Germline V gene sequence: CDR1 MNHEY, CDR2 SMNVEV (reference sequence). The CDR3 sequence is CASSLSGLRAYEQYF. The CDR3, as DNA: TGTGCCAGCAGTTTGTCGGGACTCCGGGCCTACGAGCAGTACTTC.

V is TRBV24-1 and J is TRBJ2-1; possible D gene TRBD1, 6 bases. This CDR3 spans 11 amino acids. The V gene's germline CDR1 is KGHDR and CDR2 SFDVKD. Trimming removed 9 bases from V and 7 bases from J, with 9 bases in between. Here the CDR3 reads CATEGGNEQFF. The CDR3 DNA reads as TGTGCCACCGAAGGGGGTAATGAGCAGTTCTTC.

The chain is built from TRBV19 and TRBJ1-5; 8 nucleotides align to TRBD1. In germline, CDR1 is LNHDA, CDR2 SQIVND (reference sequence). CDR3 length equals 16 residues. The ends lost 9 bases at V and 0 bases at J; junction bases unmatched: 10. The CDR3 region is CASSDRESYSNQPQHF. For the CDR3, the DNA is TGTGCCAGCTCGGACAGGGAAAGTTATAGCAATCAGCCCCAGCATTTT.

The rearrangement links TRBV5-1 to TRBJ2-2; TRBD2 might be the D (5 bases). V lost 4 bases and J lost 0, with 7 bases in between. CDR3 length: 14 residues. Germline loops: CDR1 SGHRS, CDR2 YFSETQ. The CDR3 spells CASSGSSNTGELFF. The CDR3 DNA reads TGCGCCAGCAGCGGGAGCTCGAACACCGGGGAGCTGTTTTTT.

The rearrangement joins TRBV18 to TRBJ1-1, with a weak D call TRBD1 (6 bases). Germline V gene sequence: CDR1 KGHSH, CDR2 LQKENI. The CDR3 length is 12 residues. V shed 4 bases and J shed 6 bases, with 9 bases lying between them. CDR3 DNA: TGTGCCAGCTCACATGAGGGGGCTGAAGCTTTCTTT. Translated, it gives CASSHEGAEAFF.

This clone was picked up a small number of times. CDR3 nucleotide sequence: TGCGCCAGCAGTGAGATGAGGGGGACCTACAATGAGCAGTTCTTC. Translation gives CASSEMRGTYNEQFF. V gene TRBV10-1 combines with J gene TRBJ2-1, with a possible D match to TRBD1 (6 bases). Per germline, CDR1 WNHNN and CDR2 SYGVQD (reference sequence). Trimming cost V 2 bases and J 2 bases, with 10 bases left between them. CDR3 size: 15 residues.

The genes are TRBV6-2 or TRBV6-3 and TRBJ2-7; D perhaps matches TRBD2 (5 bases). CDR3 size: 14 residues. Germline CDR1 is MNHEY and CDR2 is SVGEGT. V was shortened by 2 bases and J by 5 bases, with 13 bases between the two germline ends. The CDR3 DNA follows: TGTGCCAGCAGTTACCAGAAGGATAGCGACGAGCAGTACTTC. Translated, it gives CASSYQKDSDEQYF.

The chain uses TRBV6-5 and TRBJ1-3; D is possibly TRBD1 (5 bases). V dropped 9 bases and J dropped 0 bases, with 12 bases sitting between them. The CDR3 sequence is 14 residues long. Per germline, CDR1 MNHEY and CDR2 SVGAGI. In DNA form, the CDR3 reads TGTGCCAGTCATCAGGGCGGCTCTGGAAACACCATATATTTT. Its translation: CASHQGGSGNTIYF.